The 10 T cell receptor beta chains given below trace back to one sample, sequenced in a study of beta chain features in type 1 diabetes. The whole isolated RNA underwent reverse transcription, so sequencing captured expressed TCRB transcripts. TCRdb keeps only in-frame clones here, not all; method: immunoSEQ multiplex PCR. The data contain around 250,000 clones, 27% of them singletons. What was sequenced was central memory CD4+ T cells from blood. All receptors come from a man in his thirties or forties in good health.

V is TRBV7-8 and J is TRBJ2-7, with D possibly TRBD1 on 6 matching bases. V was trimmed by 5 bases and J by 4 bases, leaving 21 bases between them. Germline V lookup: CDR1 SGHVS, CDR2 FQNEAQ. CDR3 length equals 16 residues. Here the CDR3 reads CASSTPVRGAEYEQYF. The CDR3 DNA is TGTGCCAGCAGCACGCCGGTCAGGGGAGCCGAATACGAGCAGTACTTC.

The genes are TRBV7-7 and TRBJ2-3, with D tentatively TRBD1 (5 bases). Germline V gene sequence: CDR1 SSHAT, CDR2 FNYEAQ (reference sequence). This CDR3 region has 15 residues. V was clipped by 1 base and J by 4 bases, with 12 bases between them. CDR3 sequence (DNA): TGTGCCAGCAGCTTAGGTTCTCTAGGGGCAGATACGCAGTATTTT. As protein: CASSLGSLGADTQYF.

The sample holds a few counts of this clone. The V and J genes are TRBV5-1 and TRBJ2-7, with 10 nucleotides matching TRBD1. Germline assignment: CDR1 SGHRS and CDR2 YFSETQ. The CDR3 has 15 residues. V was pared by 2 bases and J by 4 bases, with 6 bases of the junction left unmatched. The CDR3 loop reads CASSLTGTGVYEQYF. CDR3 sequence (DNA): TGCGCCAGCAGCTTAACCGGGACAGGGGTTTACGAGCAGTACTTC.

A few counts support this clone. The CDR3 loop is CAWSVMGVGTEAFF. The CDR3 DNA is TGTGCCTGGAGTGTAATGGGAGTAGGGACTGAAGCTTTCTTT. This sequence joins TRBV30 and TRBJ1-1; D is ambiguous. CDR3 length: 14 amino acids. The germline gives CDR1 GTSNPN, CDR2 SVGIG (reference sequence). Trimming cost V 0 bases and J 5 bases, with 13 bases left between them.

This chain uses TRBV30 with TRBJ1-1; D is uncertain. The V and J ends lost 4 bases and 1 base respectively, with 7 bases between them. The V gene's germline CDR1 is GTSNPN and CDR2 SVGIG (reference sequence). The CDR3 has 12 residues. The CDR3, as DNA: TGTGCCTGGACTAGACAGAACACTGAAGCTTTCTTT. This encodes CAWTRQNTEAFF.

This clone was detected once. The chain combines TRBV28 with TRBJ2-7, with no clear D. V gave up 5 bases and J gave up 2 bases, with 10 bases separating them. Germline V gives CDR1 MDHEN, CDR2 SYDVKM. CDR3 length: 13 residues. The CDR3 DNA reads as TGTGCCAGCAGTATAAGATCGCCCTACGAGCAGTACTTC. Translated: CASSIRSPYEQYF.

This clone was seen a few times. The genes are TRBV30 and TRBJ1-2; D possibly corresponds to TRBD1 (6 bases). Germline CDR1 GTSNPN, CDR2 SVGIG (reference sequence). V was clipped by 3 bases and J by 4 bases, with 12 bases between them. This CDR3 region has 13 residues. CDR3 sequence (DNA): TGTGCCTGGAGACGCGACAGGCCCTATGGCTACACCTTC. This encodes CAWRRDRPYGYTF. Full variable domain (rest looked up from reference TRBV30 and TRBJ1-2): SQTIHQWPATLVQPVGSPLSLECTVEGTSNPNLYWYRQAAGRGLQLLFYSVGIGQISSEVPQNLSASRPQDRQFILSSKKLLLSDSGFYLCAWRRDRPYGYTFGSGTRLTVV.

This clone was recorded a few times. This chain connects TRBV9 to TRBJ2-1; D gene uncertain. Germline CDR1 SGDLS, CDR2 YYNGEE. The CDR3 loop spans 15 amino acids. V shed 0 bases and J shed 6 bases, with 13 bases lying between them. The DNA for the CDR3 is TGTGCCAGCAGCGTAGGAGGAGTCGGAACCAATGAGCAGTTCTTC. It codes for CASSVGGVGTNEQFF.

The chain is built from TRBV18 and TRBJ2-3; D not certain. CDR1 is KGHSH, CDR2 LQKENI, per germline. The CDR3 contains 13 residues. Trimming pared 4 bases from V and 2 bases from J, leaving 7 bases between. CDR3 loop: CASSLGSTDTQYF. CDR3 nucleotides: TGTGCCAGCTCACTTGGATCCACAGATACGCAGTATTTT.

The chain links TRBV29-1 to TRBJ1-2; D perhaps matches TRBD1 (5 bases). Germline-derived CDR1 and CDR2 are SQVTM and ANQGSEA. There are 12 residues in the CDR3. Trimming removed 5 bases at V and 2 bases at J, with 9 bases between. CDR3 amino acids: CSVYTGNYGYTF. The CDR3 region has the DNA TGCAGCGTTTACACAGGAAACTATGGCTACACCTTC.